This T cell receptor (beta chain) originates from a study of cytomegalovirus exposure and HLA in healthy donors. Healthy bone marrow donors made up the donor group. The germline V gene has CDR1 SGHVS and CDR2 FQNEAQ. V lost 1 base to trimming and J lost 4 bases, with 13 bases between them. The CDR3 totals 15 residues. 60 Vbeta and 13 Jbeta primers were used in PCR. TCRdb keeps only in-frame clones here, not all; method: immunoSEQ multiplex PCR. The sample holds 45,000 to 60,000 clones. Sequencing was performed on PBMCs. The chain joins TRBV7-8 to TRBJ1-2; D uncertain. This clonotype originated in a male donor in good health and CMV-seronegative. In nucleotides, the CDR3 is TGTGCCAGCAGCTTAGAGAGCTCGGAGTTCTATGGCTACACCTTC. Residues: CASSLESSEFYGYTF.